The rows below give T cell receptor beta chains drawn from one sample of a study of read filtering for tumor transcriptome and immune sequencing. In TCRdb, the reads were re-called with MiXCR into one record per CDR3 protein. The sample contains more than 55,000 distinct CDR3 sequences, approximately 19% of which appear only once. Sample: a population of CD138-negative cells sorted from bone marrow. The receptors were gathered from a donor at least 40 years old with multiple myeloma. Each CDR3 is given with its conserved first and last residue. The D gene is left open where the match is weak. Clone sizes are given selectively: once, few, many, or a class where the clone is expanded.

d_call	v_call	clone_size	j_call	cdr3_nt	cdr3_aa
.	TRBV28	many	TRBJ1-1	TGTGCCAGCAGCTTCCCAGGACACACCACTGAAGCTTTCTTT	CASSFPGHTTEAFF
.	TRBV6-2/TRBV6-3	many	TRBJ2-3	TGTGCCAGCAGTTATTTACCCGAACGCACAGATACGCAGTATTTT	CASSYLPERTDTQYF
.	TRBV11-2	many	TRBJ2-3	TGTGCCAGCAGCCTAGACACGCGCACAGATACGCAGTATTTT	CASSLDTRTDTQYF
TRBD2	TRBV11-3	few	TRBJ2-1	TGTGCCAGCAGCTCCCTAACTAGCGCGAGATACAATGAGCAGTTCTTC	CASSSLTSARYNEQFF
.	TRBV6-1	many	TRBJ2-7	TGTGCCAGCAGTGTTCTGTGGGGCGAGCAGTACTTC	CASSVLWGEQYF
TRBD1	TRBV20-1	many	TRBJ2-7	TGCAGTGCTAGGGAAACAGGGGAGAAGCAGTACTTC	CSARETGEKQYF
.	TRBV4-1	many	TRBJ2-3	TGCGCCAGCAGCCTACTAGCGACAGGGACAGATACGCAGTATTTT	CASSLLATGTDTQYF
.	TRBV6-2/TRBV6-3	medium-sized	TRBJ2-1	TGTGCCAGCAGTCAGGGGAATGAGCAGTTCTTC	CASSQGNEQFF
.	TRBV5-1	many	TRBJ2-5	TGCGCCAGCAGCCCGGGTCCCGAGCGGGAGACCCAGTACTTC	CASSPGPERETQYF
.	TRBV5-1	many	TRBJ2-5	TGCGCCAGCAAGACACAAGAGACCCAGTACTTC	CASKTQETQYF
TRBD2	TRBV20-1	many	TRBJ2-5	TGCAGTGCTAGAAAGGACGGGACTAGCGGGTTTGGGGAGACCCAGTACTTC	CSARKDGTSGFGETQYF
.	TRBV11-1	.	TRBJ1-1	TGTGCCAGCAGCTTGAAACCGAACACTGAAGCTTTCTTT	CASSLKPNTEAFF
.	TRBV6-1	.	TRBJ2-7	TGTGCCAGCAGTGAAGCGCGGGGTATCCTGAGCTCCTACGAGCAGTACTTC	CASSEARGILSSYEQYF
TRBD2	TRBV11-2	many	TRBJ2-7	TGTGCCAGCGGAACGGGAGGGGTCTCCTACGAGCAGTACTTC	CASGTGGVSYEQYF
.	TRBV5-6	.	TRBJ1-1	TGTGCCAGCAGCCCTCCCGGGGGGAAAGGGACTGAAGCTTTCTTT	CASSPPGGKGTEAFF
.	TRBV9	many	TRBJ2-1	TGTGCCAGCAGCGTCGGCCCCCTCGACTCTAGCTCCTACAATGAGCAGTTCTTC	CASSVGPLDSSSYNEQFF
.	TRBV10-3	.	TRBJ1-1	TGTGCCGTCAGTGGTGAGGGCATGAACACTGAAGCTTTCTTT	CAVSGEGMNTEAFF
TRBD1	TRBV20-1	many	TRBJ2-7	TGCAGTGCTAGAGAGGGACAGTCCTACGAGCAGTACTTC	CSAREGQSYEQYF
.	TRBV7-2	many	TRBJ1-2	TGTGCCAGCAGCTTTATCGGACAGCACTATGGCTACACCTTC	CASSFIGQHYGYTF
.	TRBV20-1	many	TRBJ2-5	TGCAGTGCTAGTGAGTTGAGGATCCAAGAGACCCAGTACTTC	CSASELRIQETQYF
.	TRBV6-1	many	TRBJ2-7	TGTGCCAGCAGTTCCCTGATTTACGAGCAGTACTTC	CASSSLIYEQYF
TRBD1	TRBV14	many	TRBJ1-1	TGTGCCAGCAGCCAAGCCTCCGGGACAGGGGGCGGGACTGAAGCTTTCTTT	CASSQASGTGGGTEAFF
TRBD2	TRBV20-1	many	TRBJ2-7	TGCAGTGCTAGGTGGGCTAGCGGGGCCTACGAGCAGTACTTC	CSARWASGAYEQYF
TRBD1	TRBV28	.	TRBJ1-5	TGTGCCAGCAGTCACGGACAGGGTTTGGACGGCAATCAGCCCCAGCTTTTT	CASSHGQGLDGNQPQLF
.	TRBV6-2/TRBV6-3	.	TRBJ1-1	TGTGCCAGCAGTCAAACGGGCTTCACTGAAGCTTTCTTT	CASSQTGFTEAFF
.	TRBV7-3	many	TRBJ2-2	TGTGCCAGCAGCTTAACCGCTGGCGGGGAGCTGTTTTTT	CASSLTAGGELFF
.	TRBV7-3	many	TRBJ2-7	TGTGCCAGCAGTACGAACGAGCAGTACTTC	CASSTNEQYF
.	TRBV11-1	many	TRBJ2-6	TGTGCCAGCAGCTTAGTTTTCTGGGGGCGCGACTTAAGCTCTGGGGCCAACGTCCTGACTTTC	CASSLVFWGRDLSSGANVLTF
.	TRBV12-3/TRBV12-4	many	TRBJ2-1	TGTGCCAGCAGTTTAGGGACATTAGAGCAGTTCTTC	CASSLGTLEQFF
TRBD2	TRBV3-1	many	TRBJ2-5	TGTGCCAGCAGCCAGGGTAGCGGGCGGGGAGAGACCCAGTACTTC	CASSQGSGRGETQYF
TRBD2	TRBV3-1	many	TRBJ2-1	TGTGCCAGCAGCCCCGCCAGCGGGGTGGTAGGTGAGCAGTTCTTC	CASSPASGVVGEQFF